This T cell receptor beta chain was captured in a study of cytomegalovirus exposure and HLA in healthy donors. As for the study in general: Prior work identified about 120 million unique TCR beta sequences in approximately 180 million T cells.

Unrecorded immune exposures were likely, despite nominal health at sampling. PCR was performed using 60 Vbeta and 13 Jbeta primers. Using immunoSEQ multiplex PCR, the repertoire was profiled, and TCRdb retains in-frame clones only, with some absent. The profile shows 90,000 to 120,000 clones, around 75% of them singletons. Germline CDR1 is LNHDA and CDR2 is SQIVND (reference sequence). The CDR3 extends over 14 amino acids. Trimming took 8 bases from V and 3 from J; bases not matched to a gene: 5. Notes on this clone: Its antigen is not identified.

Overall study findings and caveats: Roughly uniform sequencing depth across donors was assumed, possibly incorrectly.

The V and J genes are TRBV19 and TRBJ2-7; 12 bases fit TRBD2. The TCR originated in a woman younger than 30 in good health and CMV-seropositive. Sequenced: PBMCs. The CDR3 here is CASGGLAGNYEQYF. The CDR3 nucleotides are TGTGCCAGTGGGGGACTAGCGGGTAACTACGAGCAGTACTTC.